This T cell receptor beta chain stems from a study of long-term antiretroviral therapy in people with HIV. Version v3.0 of the immunoSEQ assay was performed at survey level. Generated by immunoSEQ multiplex PCR, the TCRdb table keeps only in-frame clones and is missing some. The sample lists about 28,000 clones, 84% occurring once. V was trimmed by 5 bases and J by 0 bases, leaving 16 bases between them. The CDR3 length is 16 residues. Germline V CDR1 and CDR2: SGHAT, FQNNGV. To note about this clone: Antigen unknown.

Notes on the study in general: Pre-ART expanded TRB clones stayed dominant throughout, though often decreasing after ART.

Sequencing used unsorted PBMCs, obtained 0.4 years after starting antiretroviral therapy. The sequence came from a man aged 18 to 29 with HIV. This chain links TRBV11-2 with TRBJ1-1, with TRBD1 as a possible D gene (5 bases). CDR3: CASSDRSRRVNTEAFF. The CDR3 coding sequence is TGTGCCAGCAGCGATCGAAGTCGCAGGGTGAACACTGAAGCTTTCTTT.